These 22 T cell receptor beta chains were all obtained from the same sample, sequenced in a study of T-cell memory formation after mild COVID-19. TCRdb fed the 5' RACE reads into MiXCR, producing one record per CDR3 protein. The sample yields fewer than 350,000 distinct CDR3 sequences, 15% to 20% seen once. What was sequenced was PBMCs or a T cell subset sorted from them (not recorded which). Every receptor here comes from a man between 18 and 29 years old who had mild COVID-19 (a few samples of this study predate the infection). Cell type and time point are not known.

This clonotype was counted a few times. This chain uses TRBV24-1 with TRBJ2-2; either TRBD1 or TRBD2 may supply D (5 bases each). The germline V and J ends were trimmed by 5 bases and 9 bases, with 12 bases remaining between them. The germline V gene encodes CDR1 KGHDR and CDR2 SFDVKD. The CDR3 contains 13 residues. The CDR3 here is CATSGGGRRELFF. As DNA, the CDR3 is TGTGCCACCAGTGGTGGGGGACGCCGGGAGCTGTTTTTT.

This clonotype has just a few counts. The chain has TRBV20-1 and TRBJ2-3; 12 bases fit TRBD2. Germline V lookup: CDR1 DFQATT, CDR2 SNEGSKA (reference sequence). The CDR3 has 16 amino acids. J was trimmed by 3 bases and V by 6 bases; bases with no gene match: 10. The CDR3 reads CSAQPRTSGATDTQYF. For the CDR3, the DNA is TGCAGTGCCCAGCCCCGGACTAGCGGGGCAACAGATACGCAGTATTTT.

At least ten counts were recorded for this clonotype. The V and J genes are TRBV6-6 and TRBJ1-2; 8 bases line up with TRBD1. In germline, CDR1 is MNHNY, CDR2 SVGAGI (reference sequence). The CDR3 covers 14 residues. Trimming removed 5 bases from V and 8 bases from J; junction bases left unmatched: 10. The CDR3 DNA is TGTGCCAGCAGTCTACGGACAGGGCTGGAAGGCTACACCTTC. Its protein is CASSLRTGLEGYTF.

This clonotype was observed a few times. The chain uses TRBV5-1 and TRBJ1-2, with a possible D match to TRBD1 (5 bases). The CDR3 sequence is 13 residues long. Trimming left V 2 bases short and J 8 bases short, with 13 bases between. Germline CDR1 is SGHRS and CDR2 is YFSETQ. DNA of the CDR3: TGCGCCAGCAGCTTAATTGGGGACGGGGGCTACACCTTC. Translation: CASSLIGDGGYTF. Supplemented by reference TRBV5-1 and TRBJ1-2, the full variable domain reads KAGVTQTPRYLIKTRGQQVTLSCSPISGHRSVSWYQQTPGQGLQFLFEYFSETQRNKGNFPGRFSGRQFSNSRSEMNVSTLELGDSALYLCASSLIGDGGYTFGSGTRLTVV.

The chain couples TRBV12-3 or TRBV12-4 to TRBJ2-1; D is ambiguous. V lost 3 bases, J lost 8 bases, and 17 bases lay in between. The CDR3 runs 15 residues. The CDR3 protein is CASSFTLTTGDEQFF. In nucleotides, the CDR3 is TGTGCCAGCAGTTTTACGCTTACCACGGGCGATGAGCAGTTCTTC.

J is TRBJ1-1 and V is TRBV7-2; 7 positions agree with TRBD1. The CDR3 sequence is 13 residues long. The trim removed 5 bases at V and 6 bases at J, leaving 6 bases unmatched. Germline CDR1 reads SGHTA; CDR2 reads FQGNSA. The CDR3 bases are TGTGCCAGCAGCCTTGGACAGGTACCTGAAGCTTTCTTT. As protein: CASSLGQVPEAFF.

In this sample, this clonotype turned up a few times. The CDR3 DNA is TGTGCCAGCAGCCAAGATAAGGGGGGGAGGGATGAGCAGTTCTTC. Protein product: CASSQDKGGRDEQFF. The chain uses TRBV4-2 and TRBJ2-1, with D maybe TRBD2 (7 bases). Trimming removed 0 bases from V and 8 bases from J, with 14 bases in between. Per germline, CDR1 LGHNA and CDR2 YNFKEQ. The CDR3 spans 15 residues.

This clonotype showed up just a few times. This chain connects TRBV6-4 to TRBJ1-6; D is perhaps TRBD1 (5 bases). Germline CDR1 MRHNA, CDR2 SNTAGT. The CDR3 consists of 12 residues. The CDR3 DNA reads TGTGGACTGGGGCTCGGTAATTCACCCCTCCACTTT. This encodes CGLGLGNSPLHF.

The rearrangement uses TRBV12-3 or TRBV12-4 and TRBJ1-1; D gene uncertain. The V end lost 7 bases, the J end lost 6 bases, and 15 bases lay between the germline ends. This CDR3 region has 13 residues. The CDR3 region is CASNFGRLPEAFF. DNA for the CDR3: TGTGCCAGCAATTTTGGCAGACTCCCTGAAGCTTTCTTT.

This clonotype was seen a few times. V gene TRBV29-1 combines with J gene TRBJ2-3; TRBD1 is a possible D gene (6 bases). With 2 bases removed from V and 2 bases from J, the gap between germline ends came to 8 bases. The CDR3 runs 13 residues. Germline V gene lookup returns CDR1 SQVTM and CDR2 ANQGSEA. The CDR3 spells CSVERDNTDTQYF. As DNA, the CDR3 is TGCAGCGTTGAACGGGACAACACAGATACGCAGTATTTT.

The rearrangement joins TRBV29-1 to TRBJ2-2; the D gene is possibly TRBD2 (6 bases). CDR3 length: 13 amino acids. With 5 bases removed from V and 6 bases from J, the gap between germline ends came to 13 bases. Germline V gene data show CDR1 as SQVTM and CDR2 as ANQGSEA. The CDR3 here is CSVPQGGAGELFF. CDR3 nucleotides: TGCAGCGTTCCGCAGGGAGGCGCCGGGGAGCTGTTTTTT.

The rearrangement joins TRBV4-3 to TRBJ2-1, with TRBD1 as a possible D gene (6 bases). The CDR3 runs 13 residues. Germline CDR1 is LGHNA and CDR2 is YSLEER. V lost 0 bases to trimming and J lost 12 bases, with 12 bases between them. CDR3 amino acids: CASSQESETGQFF. For the CDR3, the DNA is TGCGCCAGCAGCCAAGAGTCGGAGACAGGGCAGTTCTTC.

This clonotype has at least ten counts. The chain combines TRBV6-2 or TRBV6-3 with TRBJ2-1; 7 bases line up with TRBD2. CDR1 is MNHEY and CDR2 is SVGEGT in the germline V gene. The junction had 2 bases not matched to a gene; V was cut back by 6 bases and J by 9 bases. CDR3 length: 11 residues. The CDR3 protein is CASRGGVEQFF. Here the CDR3 DNA reads TGTGCCAGCAGGGGAGGGGTTGAGCAGTTCTTC.

This clonotype was counted only a few times. The chain employs TRBV9 and TRBJ2-5; the D is unclear. This CDR3 spans 15 amino acids. CDR1 and CDR2 from the germline V gene are SGDLS and YYNGEE. V dropped 4 bases and J dropped 4 bases, with 17 bases sitting between them. CDR3 DNA: TGTGCCAGCAGCCCCACGGGTCTTTGGGGAGAGACCCAGTACTTC. Its translation: CASSPTGLWGETQYF. Based on the CDR3 plus reference TRBV9 and TRBJ2-5, the full variable domain is DSGVTQTPKHLITATGQRVTLRCSPRSGDLSVYWYQQSLDQGLQFLIQYYNGEERAKGNILERFSAQQFPDLHSELNLSSLELGDSALYFCASSPTGLWGETQYFGPGTRLLVL.

In its sample, this clonotype was seen many times. V is TRBV7-8 and J is TRBJ1-3, with 10 bases lining up with TRBD1. The junction had 8 bases not matched to a gene; V was cut back by 1 base and J by 8 bases. The germline gives CDR1 SGHVS, CDR2 FQNEAQ. The CDR3 totals 16 residues. The CDR3 DNA reads as TGTGCCAGCAGCTTAGTGGGGACAGGGGTCTATGACACCATATATTTT. Translated, it gives CASSLVGTGVYDTIYF.

This clonotype has a handful of counts. The chain employs TRBV20-1 and TRBJ1-2; tentative D call: TRBD1 (6 bases). Germline V gene sequence: CDR1 DFQATT, CDR2 SNEGSKA (reference sequence). The CDR3 extends over 13 amino acids. The V end lost 3 bases, the J end lost 3 bases, and 11 bases lay between the germline ends. The CDR3: CSASVTGHYGYTF. For the CDR3, the DNA is TGCAGTGCTAGCGTGACAGGCCACTATGGCTACACCTTC.

This clonotype came up many times. This chain links TRBV2 with TRBJ2-7; D not certain. The CDR3 is 12 residues long. CDR1 SNHLY and CDR2 FYNNEI come from the germline V gene. Trimming removed 6 bases at V and 2 bases at J, with 8 bases between. The CDR3, as DNA: TGTGCCAGCAGCCTCAACACCTACGAGCAGTACGTC. This gives the protein CASSLNTYEQYV.

The chain links TRBV19 to TRBJ2-3; D unclear. V was shortened by 5 bases and J by 5 bases, with 11 bases between the two germline ends. CDR3 length equals 13 residues. Germline assignment: CDR1 LNHDA and CDR2 SQIVND (reference sequence). The CDR3 nucleotides read TGTGCCAGTAGTTGGGAACGGCTAGATACGCAGTATTTT. This sequence encodes CASSWERLDTQYF.

This chain uses TRBV7-9 with TRBJ2-1; TRBD1 agrees at 7 bases. This CDR3 spans 14 amino acids. J gave up 7 bases and V 5 bases, and 8 bases lay outside the gene matches. Germline V CDR1 and CDR2: SEHNR, FQNEAQ (reference sequence). The CDR3 DNA reads as TGTGCCAGCAGCCTAATGAACAGGGGAAATGAGCAGTTCTTC. This sequence encodes CASSLMNRGNEQFF. Variable domain in full (rest from reference TRBV7-9 and TRBJ2-1): DTGVSQNPRHKITKRGQNVTFRCDPISEHNRLYWYRQTLGQGPEFLTYFQNEAQLEKSRLLSDRFSAERPKGSFSTLEIQRTEQGDSAMYLCASSLMNRGNEQFFGPGTRLTVL.

The rearrangement uses TRBV12-3 or TRBV12-4 and TRBJ1-5; D not resolved. The germline V and J ends were trimmed by 1 base and 5 bases, with 6 bases remaining between them. The CDR3 is made up of 13 amino acids. CDR3 in DNA: TGTGCCAGCAGTTTAGGACGTTATCAGCCCCAGCATTTT. Translated, it gives CASSLGRYQPQHF.

The rearrangement uses TRBV7-3 and TRBJ2-2; D possibly corresponds to TRBD2 (5 bases). Germline CDR1 and CDR2: SGHTA and FQGTGA. This CDR3 is 14 amino acids long. V was clipped by 5 bases and J by 3 bases, with 10 bases between them. This CDR3 reads CASSATRHTGELFF. In DNA form, the CDR3 reads TGTGCCAGCAGCGCTACTAGACACACCGGGGAGCTGTTTTTT.

The gene calls are TRBV7-3 and TRBJ1-6, with D possibly TRBD1 on 5 matching bases. CDR3 length equals 15 residues. Germline V lookup: CDR1 SGHTA, CDR2 FQGTGA. The germline V and J ends were trimmed by 2 bases and 9 bases, with 14 bases remaining between them. CDR3: CASSLGGGRSSPLHF. Here the CDR3 DNA reads TGTGCCAGCAGCTTAGGTGGGGGTAGAAGTTCACCCCTCCACTTT.